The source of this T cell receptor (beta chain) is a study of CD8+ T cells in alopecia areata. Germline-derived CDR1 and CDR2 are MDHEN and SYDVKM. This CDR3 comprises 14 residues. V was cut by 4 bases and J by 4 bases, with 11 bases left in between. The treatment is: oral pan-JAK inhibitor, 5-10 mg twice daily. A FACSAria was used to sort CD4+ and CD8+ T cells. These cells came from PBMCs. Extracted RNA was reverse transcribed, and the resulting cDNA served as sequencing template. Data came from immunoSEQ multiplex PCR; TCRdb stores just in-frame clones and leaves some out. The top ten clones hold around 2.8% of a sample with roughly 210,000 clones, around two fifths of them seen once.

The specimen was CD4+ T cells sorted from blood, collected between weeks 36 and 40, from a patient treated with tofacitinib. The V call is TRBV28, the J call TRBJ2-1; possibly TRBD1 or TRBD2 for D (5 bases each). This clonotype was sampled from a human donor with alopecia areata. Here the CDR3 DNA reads TGTGCCAGCAGTTCCGGGACCCTATACAATGAGCAGTTCTTC. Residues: CASSSGTLYNEQFF.